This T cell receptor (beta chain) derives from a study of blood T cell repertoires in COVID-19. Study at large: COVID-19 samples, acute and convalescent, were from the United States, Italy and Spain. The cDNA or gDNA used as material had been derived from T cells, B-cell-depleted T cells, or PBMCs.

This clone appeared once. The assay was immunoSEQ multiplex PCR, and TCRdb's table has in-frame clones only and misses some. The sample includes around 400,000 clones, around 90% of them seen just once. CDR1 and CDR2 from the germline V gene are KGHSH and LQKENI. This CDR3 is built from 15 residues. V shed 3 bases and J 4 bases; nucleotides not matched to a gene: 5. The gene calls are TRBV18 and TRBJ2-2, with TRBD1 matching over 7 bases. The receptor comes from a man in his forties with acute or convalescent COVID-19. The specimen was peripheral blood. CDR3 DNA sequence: TGTGCCAGCTCACCCGAACAGGGGAGCACCGGGGAGCTGTTTTTT. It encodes CASSPEQGSTGELFF. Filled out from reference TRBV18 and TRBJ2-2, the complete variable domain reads NAGVMQNPRHLVRRRGQEARLRCSPMKGHSHVYWYRQLPEEGLKFMVYLQKENIIDESGMPKERFSAEFPKEGPSILRIQQVVRGDSAAYFCASSPEQGSTGELFFGEGSRLTVL.